This note documents a single T cell receptor beta chain sequence. This entry comes from a study of cytomegalovirus exposure and HLA in healthy donors. Study background: Earlier, some 180 million T cells were analyzed, and around 100 million unique TCR beta sequences were found among them.

V was trimmed by 3 bases and J by 4 bases, leaving 10 bases between them. The V gene's germline CDR1 is SGHRS and CDR2 YFSETQ. The CDR3 length is 14 residues. The PCR contained 60 Vbeta and 13 Jbeta primers. In the original processing: Roughly 11 million shared chains were among the 60 million to 80 million unique TCR beta chains that a later analysis counted. Using immunoSEQ multiplex PCR, the repertoire was profiled, and TCRdb retains in-frame clones only, with some absent. From that table come the V and J calls and clone size; the DNA was used to work out D and trimming. The top ten clones hold around 12% of a sample with about 73,000 clones, 65% to 85% of them seen once. Healthy bone marrow donors made up the cohort.

The clonotype originates from an older man in good health and CMV-seronegative. The sample consisted of PBMCs. J is TRBJ2-2 and V is TRBV5-1, with a possible D match to TRBD1 (6 bases). For the CDR3, the DNA is TGCGCCAGCAGCTCCAGGGGAATCACCGGGGAGCTGTTTTTT. Translating it yields CASSSRGITGELFF.